The 9 T cell receptor beta chains presented below share a single source sample, sequenced in a study of CD8+ T cells in alopecia areata. RNA was extracted and reverse transcribed into cDNA as the sequencing template. Data came from immunoSEQ multiplex PCR; TCRdb stores just in-frame clones and leaves some out. This table holds about 200,000 clones, around 60% found once. Specified treatment: oral pan-JAK inhibitor, 5-10 mg twice daily. The sequencing used CD4+ T cells sorted from blood, collected at week 4, from a patient treated with tofacitinib. The receptors shown here come from a human donor with alopecia areata.

The table lists this clone with a few counts. V and J are TRBV29-1 and TRBJ2-5, with D tentatively TRBD2 (5 bases). Germline CDR1 reads SQVTM; CDR2 reads ANQGSEA. CDR3 size: 13 residues. V lost 7 bases, J lost 4 bases, and 16 bases lay in between. CDR3 in amino acids: CSAEGLARETQYF. CDR3 nucleotides: TGCAGCGCCGAAGGCCTAGCTCGAGAGACCCAGTACTTC.

The table lists this clone with a count of one. This chain connects TRBV5-1 to TRBJ2-5; 10 bases are a match to TRBD2. Trimming at V came to 4 bases and at J to 7 bases, leaving 13 bases not matched to a gene. This CDR3 region has 16 residues. CDR1 is SGHRS and CDR2 is YFSETQ in the germline V gene. CDR3 loop: CASSGGASGGRGTQYF. As DNA, the CDR3 is TGCGCCAGCAGCGGCGGGGCTAGCGGGGGCCGGGGGACCCAGTACTTC.

This clone was detected a few times. The chain combines TRBV19 with TRBJ2-2; 8 bases are a match to TRBD1. CDR3 length: 14 residues. Trimming took 9 bases from V and 7 from J; bases not matched to a gene: 10. CDR1 and CDR2 from the germline V gene are LNHDA and SQIVND (reference sequence). The DNA for the CDR3 is TGTGCCAGCCGTGCACAGGGGGAAAACGGGGAGCTGTTTTTT. It codes for CASRAQGENGELFF.

This clone was seen only once. The genes are TRBV28 and TRBJ1-1; TRBD1 aligns across 8 bases. The CDR3 runs to 16 residues. The V gene's germline CDR1 is MDHEN and CDR2 SYDVKM. V gave up 6 bases and J gave up 3 bases; unmatched junction bases: 12. The CDR3 region has the DNA TGTGCCAGCAGACCTACCCTGACAGGGGAGGACACTGAAGCTTTCTTT. This codes for CASRPTLTGEDTEAFF.

This chain links TRBV25-1 with TRBJ2-5, with 7 nucleotides matching TRBD1. The CDR3 runs 12 residues. Germline trimming cut 6 bases from V and 2 bases from J; bases unmatched to any gene: 0. Looked up from germline, CDR1 is MGHDK and CDR2 is SYGVNS. The CDR3 region is CASSRGQETQYF. DNA of the CDR3: TGTGCCAGCAGCAGGGGGCAAGAGACCCAGTACTTC. Combining the CDR3 with reference TRBV25-1 and TRBJ2-5 gives the whole variable domain EADIYQTPRYLVIGTGKKITLECSQTMGHDKMYWYQQDPGMELHLIHYSYGVNSTEKGDLSSESTVSRIRTEHFPLTLESARPSHTSQYLCASSRGQETQYFGPGTRLLVL.

This clone has more than one count but fewer than ten. This chain joins TRBV4-1 and TRBJ2-7; 8 bases line up with TRBD1. Germline CDR1 MGHRA, CDR2 YSYEKL. The CDR3 loop spans 16 amino acids. J lost 3 bases, V lost 1 base, and 8 bases had no gene match. This chain's CDR3 is CASSQGSKTGDYEQYF. CDR3 in DNA: TGCGCCAGCAGCCAAGGTTCCAAGACAGGGGACTACGAGCAGTACTTC.

The V gene is TRBV19, the J gene TRBJ1-1, with 7 bases matching TRBD1. Germline V lookup: CDR1 LNHDA, CDR2 SQIVND (reference sequence). V lost 7 bases and J lost 0; bases outside the gene matches: 8. This CDR3 has 15 residues. The CDR3 DNA sequence: TGTGCCAGTAACCTATGGGGACAGTTGAACACTGAAGCTTTCTTT. It translates to CASNLWGQLNTEAFF.

The V and J genes are TRBV29-1 and TRBJ2-6; D could derive from TRBD1 or TRBD2 (5 bases each). CDR3 length: 15 residues. Trimming took off 6 bases at V and 1 base at J, with 13 bases between the two ends. CDR1 is SQVTM and CDR2 is ANQGSEA in the germline V gene. CDR3 residues: CSVSGPLSGANVLTF. CDR3 sequence (DNA): TGCAGCGTCTCGGGACCGCTGTCTGGGGCCAACGTCCTGACTTTC. The variable domain in full, with the rest retrieved from reference TRBV29-1 and TRBJ2-6, is SAVISQKPSRDICQRGTSLTIQCQVDSQVTMMFWYRQQPGQSLTLIATANQGSEATYESGFVIDKFPISRPNLTFSTLTVSNMSPEDSSIYLCSVSGPLSGANVLTFGAGSRLTVL.

V is TRBV9 and J is TRBJ1-1, with D perhaps TRBD1 (5 bases). Germline lookup yields CDR1 SGDLS and CDR2 YYNGEE. Trimming removed 0 bases from V and 5 bases from J, with 11 bases in between. CDR3 length: 14 residues. The CDR3 DNA reads TGTGCCAGCAGCGTAGGGGTCCAGGGAACTGAAGCTTTCTTT. As protein: CASSVGVQGTEAFF.